Here is one T cell receptor beta chain with its context. This sample was included in a study of shared T cell receptors in the human thymus. Sequencing used immunoSEQ multiplex PCR; TCRdb keeps in-frame clones, though not all of them. The sample lists hundreds of thousands of clones; more than 75% were seen once. Germline V gene lookup returns CDR1 SGHDN and CDR2 FVKESK. Germline trimming cut 1 base from V and 6 bases from J; bases unmatched to any gene: 23. The length of the CDR3 is 22 residues. This sample also appeared in a second study, on human thymus T cells.

The V and J genes are TRBV14 and TRBJ2-7, with 14 bases lining up with TRBD2. The source material was thymocytes. The TCR sequence derives from a boy younger than two with a congenital heart defect. The CDR3 spells CASSQAYLPGLAGVIRAGEQYF. The CDR3 DNA sequence: TGTGCCAGCAGCCAAGCGTATCTTCCGGGACTAGCGGGAGTAATTCGGGCGGGCGAGCAGTACTTC.